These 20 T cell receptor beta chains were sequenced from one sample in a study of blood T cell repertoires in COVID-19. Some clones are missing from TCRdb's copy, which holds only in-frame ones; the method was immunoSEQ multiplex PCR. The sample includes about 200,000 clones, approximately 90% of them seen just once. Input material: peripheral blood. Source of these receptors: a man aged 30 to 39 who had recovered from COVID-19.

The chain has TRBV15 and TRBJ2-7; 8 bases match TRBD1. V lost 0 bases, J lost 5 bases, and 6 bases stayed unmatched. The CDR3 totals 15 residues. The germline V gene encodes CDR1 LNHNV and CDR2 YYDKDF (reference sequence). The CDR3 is CATSREDRVVNEQYF. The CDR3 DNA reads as TGTGCCACCAGCAGAGAGGACAGGGTTGTAAACGAGCAGTACTTC.

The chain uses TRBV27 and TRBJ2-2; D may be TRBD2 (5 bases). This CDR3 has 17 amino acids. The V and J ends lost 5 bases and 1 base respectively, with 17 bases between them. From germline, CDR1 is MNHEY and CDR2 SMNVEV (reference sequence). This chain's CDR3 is CASSMRVRAVNTGELFF. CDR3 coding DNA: TGTGCCAGCAGTATGCGCGTTAGAGCGGTGAACACCGGGGAGCTGTTTTTT.

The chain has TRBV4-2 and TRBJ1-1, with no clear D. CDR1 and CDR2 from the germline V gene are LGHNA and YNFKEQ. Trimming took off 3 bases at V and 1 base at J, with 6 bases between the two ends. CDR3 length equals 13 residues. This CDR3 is CASSQGGNTEAFF. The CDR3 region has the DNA TGTGCCAGCAGCCAGGGAGGGAACACTGAAGCTTTCTTT.

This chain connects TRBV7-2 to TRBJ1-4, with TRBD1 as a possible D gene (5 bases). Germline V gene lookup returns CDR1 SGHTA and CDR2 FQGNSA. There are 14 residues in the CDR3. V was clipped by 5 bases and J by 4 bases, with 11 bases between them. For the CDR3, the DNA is TGTGCCAGCAGCCTACAGGTTCTTAATGAAAAACTGTTTTTT. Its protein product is CASSLQVLNEKLFF.

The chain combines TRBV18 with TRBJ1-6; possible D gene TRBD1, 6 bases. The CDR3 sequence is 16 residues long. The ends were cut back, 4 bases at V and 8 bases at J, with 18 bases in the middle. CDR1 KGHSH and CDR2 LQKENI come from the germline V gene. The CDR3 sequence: CASSRNNREYDSPLHF. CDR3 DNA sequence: TGTGCCAGCTCACGTAATAACAGGGAGTACGATTCACCCCTCCACTTT.

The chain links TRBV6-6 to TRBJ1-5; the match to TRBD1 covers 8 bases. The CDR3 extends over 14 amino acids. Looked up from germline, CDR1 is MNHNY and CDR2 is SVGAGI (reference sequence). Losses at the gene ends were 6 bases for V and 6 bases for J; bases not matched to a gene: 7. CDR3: CASRHRGESQPQHF. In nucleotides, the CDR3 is TGTGCCAGCAGGCACAGGGGGGAGAGTCAGCCCCAGCATTTT.

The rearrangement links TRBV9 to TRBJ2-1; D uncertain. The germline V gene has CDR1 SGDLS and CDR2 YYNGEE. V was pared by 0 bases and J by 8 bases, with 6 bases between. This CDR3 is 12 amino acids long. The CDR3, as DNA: TGTGCCAGCAGCGTAGGGAGTTATGAGCAGTTCTTC. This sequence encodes CASSVGSYEQFF.

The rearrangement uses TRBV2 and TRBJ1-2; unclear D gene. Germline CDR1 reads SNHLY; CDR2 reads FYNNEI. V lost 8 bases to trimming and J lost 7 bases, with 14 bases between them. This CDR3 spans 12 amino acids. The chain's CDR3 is CASAGEPSGYTF. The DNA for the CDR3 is TGTGCCAGCGCCGGGGAACCTAGTGGCTACACCTTC.

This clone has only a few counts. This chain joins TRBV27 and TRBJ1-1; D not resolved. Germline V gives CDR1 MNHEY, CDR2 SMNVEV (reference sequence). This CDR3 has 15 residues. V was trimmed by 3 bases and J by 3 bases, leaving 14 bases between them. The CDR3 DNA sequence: TGTGCCAGCAGTTTTGGCCGGCGGGGAGACACTGAAGCTTTCTTT. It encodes CASSFGRRGDTEAFF.

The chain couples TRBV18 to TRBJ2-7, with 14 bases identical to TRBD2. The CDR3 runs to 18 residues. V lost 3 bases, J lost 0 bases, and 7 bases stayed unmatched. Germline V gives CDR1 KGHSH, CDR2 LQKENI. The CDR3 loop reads CASSPRTGLAGASYEQYF. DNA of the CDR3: TGTGCCAGCTCACCCCGAACGGGACTAGCGGGGGCCTCCTACGAGCAGTACTTC. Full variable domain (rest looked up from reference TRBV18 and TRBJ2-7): NAGVMQNPRHLVRRRGQEARLRCSPMKGHSHVYWYRQLPEEGLKFMVYLQKENIIDESGMPKERFSAEFPKEGPSILRIQQVVRGDSAAYFCASSPRTGLAGASYEQYFGPGTRLTVT.

Written as DNA, the CDR3 is TGTGCCAGCAGCTTAGCCAACCAGGGTAGCACTGAAGCTTTCTTT. This gives the protein CASSLANQGSTEAFF. This chain joins TRBV7-8 and TRBJ1-1, with a weak D call TRBD1 (5 bases). V dropped 0 bases and J dropped 4 bases, with 12 bases sitting between them. Germline CDR1 is SGHVS and CDR2 is FQNEAQ. This CDR3 is built from 15 residues.

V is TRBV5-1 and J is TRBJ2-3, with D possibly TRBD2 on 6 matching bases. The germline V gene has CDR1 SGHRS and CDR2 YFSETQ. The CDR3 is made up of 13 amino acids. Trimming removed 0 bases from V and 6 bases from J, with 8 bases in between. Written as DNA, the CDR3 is TGCGCCAGCAGCTTGGCCGGGGGTGATACGCAGTATTTT. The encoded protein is CASSLAGGDTQYF. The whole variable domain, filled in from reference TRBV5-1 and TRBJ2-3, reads KAGVTQTPRYLIKTRGQQVTLSCSPISGHRSVSWYQQTPGQGLQFLFEYFSETQRNKGNFPGRFSGRQFSNSRSEMNVSTLELGDSALYLCASSLAGGDTQYFGPGTRLTVL.

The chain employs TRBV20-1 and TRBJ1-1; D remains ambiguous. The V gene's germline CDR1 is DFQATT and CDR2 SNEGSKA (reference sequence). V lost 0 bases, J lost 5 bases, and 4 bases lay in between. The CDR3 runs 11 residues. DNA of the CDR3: TGCAGTGCTAGAGACCCGACTGAAGCTTTCTTT. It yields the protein CSARDPTEAFF.

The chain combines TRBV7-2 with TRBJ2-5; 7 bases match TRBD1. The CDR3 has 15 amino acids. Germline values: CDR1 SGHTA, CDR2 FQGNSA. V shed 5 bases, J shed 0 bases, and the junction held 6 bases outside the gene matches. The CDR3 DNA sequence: TGTGCCAGCAGCACAGGGGCGACGTACCAAGAGACCCAGTACTTC. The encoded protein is CASSTGATYQETQYF.

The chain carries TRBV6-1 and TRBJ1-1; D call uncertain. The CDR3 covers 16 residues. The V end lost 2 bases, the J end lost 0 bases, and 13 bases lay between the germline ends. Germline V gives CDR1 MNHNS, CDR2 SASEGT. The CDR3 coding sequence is TGTGCCAGCAGTGAACGGAAGGAGCCCCTGAACACTGAAGCTTTCTTT. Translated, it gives CASSERKEPLNTEAFF.

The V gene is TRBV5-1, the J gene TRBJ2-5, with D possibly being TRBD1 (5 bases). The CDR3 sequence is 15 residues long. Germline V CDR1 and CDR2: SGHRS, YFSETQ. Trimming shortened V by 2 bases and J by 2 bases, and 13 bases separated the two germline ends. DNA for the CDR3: TGCGCCAGCAGCTTACTTACAGGCTCACAAGAGACCCAGTACTTC. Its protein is CASSLLTGSQETQYF.

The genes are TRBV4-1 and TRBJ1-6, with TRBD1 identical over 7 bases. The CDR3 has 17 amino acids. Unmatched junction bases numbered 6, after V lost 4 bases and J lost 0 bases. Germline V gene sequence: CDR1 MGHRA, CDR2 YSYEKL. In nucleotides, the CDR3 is TGCGCCAGCAGCCTCACAGGGGAGAGCTCCTATAATTCACCCCTCCACTTT. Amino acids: CASSLTGESSYNSPLHF.

CDR3 protein: CAISRGASGNTIYF. The CDR3, as DNA: TGTGCCATTTCAAGAGGCGCGTCTGGAAACACCATATATTTT. The rearrangement joins TRBV18 to TRBJ1-3; D unclear. Germline V gene lookup returns CDR1 KGHSH and CDR2 LQKENI. This CDR3 contains 14 residues. V was pared by 10 bases and J by 1 base, with 14 bases between.

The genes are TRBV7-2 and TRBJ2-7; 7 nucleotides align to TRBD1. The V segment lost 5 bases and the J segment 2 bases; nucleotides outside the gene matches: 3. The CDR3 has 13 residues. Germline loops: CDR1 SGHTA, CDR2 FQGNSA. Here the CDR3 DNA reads TGTGCCAGCAGCGACACAGGGGCCTACGAGCAGTACTTC. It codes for CASSDTGAYEQYF.

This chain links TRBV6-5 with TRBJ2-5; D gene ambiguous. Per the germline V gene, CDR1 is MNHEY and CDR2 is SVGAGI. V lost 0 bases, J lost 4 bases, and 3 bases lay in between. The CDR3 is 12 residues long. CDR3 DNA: TGTGCCAGCAGTTACTCGAGAGAGACCCAGTACTTC. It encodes CASSYSRETQYF.